This T cell receptor (beta chain) is from a study of T cells expressing NK-cell markers. TCRdb re-called the 5' RACE reads; one entry per CDR3 protein, DNA not given. The sample includes 350,000 to 450,000 distinct CDR3 sequences. Germline CDR1 and CDR2: MNHEY and SMNVEV (reference sequence). This CDR3 spans 15 amino acids. The receptor's source is a man between 18 and 69 years old in good health. J is TRBJ2-5 and V is TRBV27; the D call of TRBD1 rests on TCRdb alone, since no DNA is present to check it. Input material: blood T cells: a sorted CD56 or NKG2C T cell subset, CD4+ or CD8+ T cells, or bulk PBMC T cells (not recorded which). CDR3 protein: CASSFLGQGSETQYF.